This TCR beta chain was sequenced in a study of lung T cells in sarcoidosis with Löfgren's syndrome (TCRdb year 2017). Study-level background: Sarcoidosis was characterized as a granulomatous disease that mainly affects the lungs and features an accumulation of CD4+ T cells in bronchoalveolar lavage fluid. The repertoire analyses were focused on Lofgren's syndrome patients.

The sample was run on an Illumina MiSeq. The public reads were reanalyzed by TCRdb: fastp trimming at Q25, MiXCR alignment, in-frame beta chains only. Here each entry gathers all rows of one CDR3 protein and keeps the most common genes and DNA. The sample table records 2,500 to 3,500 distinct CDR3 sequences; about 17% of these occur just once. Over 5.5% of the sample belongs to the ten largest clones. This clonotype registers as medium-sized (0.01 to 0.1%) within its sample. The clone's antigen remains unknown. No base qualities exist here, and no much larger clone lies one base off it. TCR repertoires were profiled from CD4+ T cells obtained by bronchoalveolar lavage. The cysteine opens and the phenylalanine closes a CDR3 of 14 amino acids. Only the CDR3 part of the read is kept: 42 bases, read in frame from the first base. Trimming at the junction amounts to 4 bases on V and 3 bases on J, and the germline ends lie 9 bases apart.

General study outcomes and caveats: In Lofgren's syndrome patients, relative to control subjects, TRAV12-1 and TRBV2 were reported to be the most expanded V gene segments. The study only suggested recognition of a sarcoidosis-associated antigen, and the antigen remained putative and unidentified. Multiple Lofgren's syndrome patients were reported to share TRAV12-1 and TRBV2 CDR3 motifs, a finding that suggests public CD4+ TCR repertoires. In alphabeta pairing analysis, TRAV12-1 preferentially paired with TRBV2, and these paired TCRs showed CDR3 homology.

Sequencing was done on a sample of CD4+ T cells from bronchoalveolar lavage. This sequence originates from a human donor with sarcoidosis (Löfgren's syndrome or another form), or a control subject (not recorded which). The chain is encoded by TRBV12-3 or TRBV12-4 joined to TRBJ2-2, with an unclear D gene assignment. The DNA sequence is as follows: TGTGCCAGCAGTTGGTCCAGGCACACCGGGGAGCTGTTTTTT. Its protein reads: CASSWSRHTGELFF.